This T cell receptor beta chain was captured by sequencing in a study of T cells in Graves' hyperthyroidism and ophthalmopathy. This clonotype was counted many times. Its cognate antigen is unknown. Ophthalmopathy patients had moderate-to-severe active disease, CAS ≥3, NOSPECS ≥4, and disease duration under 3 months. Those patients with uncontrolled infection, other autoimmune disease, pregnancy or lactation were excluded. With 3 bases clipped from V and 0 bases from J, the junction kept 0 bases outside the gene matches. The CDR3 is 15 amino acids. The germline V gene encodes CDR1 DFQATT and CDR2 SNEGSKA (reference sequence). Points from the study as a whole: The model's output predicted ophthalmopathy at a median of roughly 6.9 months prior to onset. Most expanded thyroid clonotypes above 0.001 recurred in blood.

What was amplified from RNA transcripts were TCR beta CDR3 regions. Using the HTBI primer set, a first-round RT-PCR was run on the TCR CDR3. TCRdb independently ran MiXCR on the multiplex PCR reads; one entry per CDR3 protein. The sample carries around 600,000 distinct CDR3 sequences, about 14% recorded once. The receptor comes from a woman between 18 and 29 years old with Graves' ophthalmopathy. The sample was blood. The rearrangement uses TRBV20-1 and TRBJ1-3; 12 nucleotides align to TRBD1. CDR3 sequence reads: CSARGQGASGNTIYF. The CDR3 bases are TGCAGTGCTAGGGGACAGGGGGCCTCTGGAAACACCATATATTTT.